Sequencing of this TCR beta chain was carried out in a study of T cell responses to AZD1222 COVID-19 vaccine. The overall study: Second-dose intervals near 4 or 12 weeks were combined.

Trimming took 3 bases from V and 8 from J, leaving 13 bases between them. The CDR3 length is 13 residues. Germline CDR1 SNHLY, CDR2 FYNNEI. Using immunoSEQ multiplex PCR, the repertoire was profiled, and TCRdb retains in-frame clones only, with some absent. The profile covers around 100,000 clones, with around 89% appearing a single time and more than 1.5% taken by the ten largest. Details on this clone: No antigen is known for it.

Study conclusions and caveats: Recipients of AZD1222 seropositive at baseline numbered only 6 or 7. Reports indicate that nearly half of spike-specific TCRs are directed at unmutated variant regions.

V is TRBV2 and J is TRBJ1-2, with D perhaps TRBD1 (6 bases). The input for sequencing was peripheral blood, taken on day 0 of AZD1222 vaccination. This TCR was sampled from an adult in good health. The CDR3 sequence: CASSEMGARGYTF. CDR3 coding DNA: TGTGCCAGCAGTGAGATGGGGGCCCGGGGCTACACCTTC.